This TCR beta chain was sequenced in a study of T cell responses to AZD1222 COVID-19 vaccine. The wider study: Both about-4-week and about-12-week second-dose recipients were combined. The study, taken as a whole, reports: Clonal diversity was possibly underestimated, and the donors were mostly white British, with more females. Sampled repertoires all dated from after the peak T cell response.

Points on this clone: The target antigen is unknown.

The method was immunoSEQ multiplex PCR; TCRdb's version includes in-frame clones alone and lacks a portion of them. This sample carries approximately 160,000 clones, about nine tenths of them seen once, and the ten largest clones take around 2.6%. CDR3 size: 16 residues. Trimming pared 2 bases from V and 2 bases from J, leaving 15 bases between. Germline CDR1 reads MNHNS; CDR2 reads SASEGT. The source of this sequence is an adult in good health. The material sequenced was peripheral blood, taken on day 0 of AZD1222 vaccination. The chain employs TRBV6-1 and TRBJ2-5; perhaps TRBD2 as D (7 bases). CDR3 region: CASSEFAGAAQETQYF. DNA for the CDR3: TGTGCCAGCAGTGAATTCGCGGGGGCTGCTCAAGAGACCCAGTACTTC.